Reported below is one TCR beta chain. Antigen unknown. An end of the junction does not agree with germline; a read error may underlie this. TCRdb recomputed calls from the reads with MiXCR, one row per CDR3 protein. Of about 67,000 distinct CDR3 sequences listed, 49% are singletons. These data originate in a study of type 1 regulatory T cells. General study points: Tr1 cells had a more restricted TCR repertoire than non-Tr1 cells.

Germline CDR1 and CDR2: MGHRA and YSYEKL. CDR3 size: 14 residues. The origin of this receptor is a human donor in good health. The chain links TRBV4-1 to TRBJ2-2, with D perhaps matching TRBD2 (7 bases). The sample was cultured non-Tr1 T cells, either the whole culture or a sorted T cell fraction (not recorded which). The CDR3 here is CTSSGTPYTGELFF. DNA for the CDR3: TGCACCAGCAGCGGGACACCATACACCGGGGAGCTGTTTTTT.